One sample yielded the 19 T cell receptor beta chains listed below, sequenced in a study of regulatory T cells in long-lasting Graves disease. Building the TCR beta libraries relied on iRepertoire HTBI primers, and CDR3 regions underwent Arm-PCR. TCRdb passed the multiplex PCR reads through MiXCR, listing each CDR3 protein once. This sample has over 500,000 distinct CDR3 sequences; more than 15% occur once, and the top ten carry 9.5% to 15%. Regarding time point: newly diagnosed GD, antithyroid drugs for less than 3 months. Scientists built the TCR library using RNA that was extracted from PBMCs. These data were also filed under a second study, of T cells in Graves' hyperthyroidism and ophthalmopathy.

The input for sequencing was peripheral blood mononuclear cells (PBMCs), taken at new diagnosis, from a patient treated with antithyroid drugs. Receptor source: a man between 18 and 29 years old with Graves disease.

There are many counts of this clonotype. This chain uses TRBV5-1 with TRBJ1-1; no clear D gene. The germline V gene encodes CDR1 SGHRS and CDR2 YFSETQ. The V and J ends lost 0 bases and 2 bases respectively, with 11 bases between them. This CDR3 has 15 amino acids. The CDR3 here is CASSLVSPSNTEAFF. CDR3 nucleotide sequence: TGCGCCAGCAGCTTGGTTTCTCCTTCAAACACTGAAGCTTTCTTT.

This clonotype came up a few times. The chain uses TRBV5-1 and TRBJ2-2; tentative D call: TRBD2 (6 bases). This CDR3 contains 16 residues. The V gene lost 6 bases and the J gene lost 4 bases, with 19 bases spanning the gap. Germline CDR1 SGHRS, CDR2 YFSETQ. The CDR3 bases are TGCGCCAGCAAGAGAGGGAACCCCGGGGGCACCGGGGAGCTGTTTTTT. Protein: CASKRGNPGGTGELFF.

This clonotype has at least ten counts. CDR3 DNA sequence: TGCGCCAGCAGCATGGGGACAGGAGCCTACGAGCAGTACTTC. Amino acids: CASSMGTGAYEQYF. The chain links TRBV5-1 to TRBJ2-7, with 8 bases lining up with TRBD1. Germline CDR1 SGHRS, CDR2 YFSETQ. This CDR3 comprises 14 residues. Germline trimming cut 4 bases from V and 2 bases from J; bases unmatched to any gene: 5. Complete variable domain (other parts from reference TRBV5-1 and TRBJ2-7): KAGVTQTPRYLIKTRGQQVTLSCSPISGHRSVSWYQQTPGQGLQFLFEYFSETQRNKGNFPGRFSGRQFSNSRSEMNVSTLELGDSALYLCASSMGTGAYEQYFGPGTRLTVT.

This clonotype was seen just once. The chain couples TRBV6-1 to TRBJ1-1; D not resolved. V was clipped by 1 base and J by 4 bases, with 13 bases between them. Germline loops: CDR1 MNHNS, CDR2 SASEGT. This CDR3 contains 15 residues. CDR3 residues: CASSEERVLGTEAFF. The DNA of the CDR3 is TGTGCCAGCAGTGAAGAGCGGGTATTGGGCACTGAAGCTTTCTTT.

This clonotype showed up just a few times. This chain uses TRBV4-2 with TRBJ2-1; 9 bases are shared with TRBD2. J gave up 4 bases and V 6 bases, and 7 bases lay outside the gene matches. This CDR3 comprises 15 residues. The germline CDR1 and CDR2 sequences are LGHNA and YNFKEQ. CDR3 loop: CASSPDLAGYNEQFF. In DNA, the CDR3 is TGTGCCAGCAGTCCGGACCTAGCGGGATACAATGAGCAGTTCTTC.

This clonotype was seen ten or more times. The genes are TRBV11-2 and TRBJ2-3; TRBD2 aligns across 7 bases. CDR3 size: 14 residues. The germline CDR1 and CDR2 sequences are SGHAT and FQNNGV. Trimming removed 5 bases from V and 0 bases from J; junction bases left unmatched: 2. The CDR3 here is CASSPGGSTDTQYF. CDR3 bases: TGTGCCAGCAGCCCCGGGGGGAGCACAGATACGCAGTATTTT.

This clonotype was picked up many times. The CDR3, as DNA: TGTGCCAGCAGTTTCTCGGACACCGGGGAGCTGTTTTTT. Amino acid sequence: CASSFSDTGELFF. The chain combines TRBV27 with TRBJ2-2; D unclear. Trimming pared 3 bases from V and 3 bases from J, leaving 5 bases between. Germline V gene lookup returns CDR1 MNHEY and CDR2 SMNVEV (reference sequence). This CDR3 has 13 amino acids.

The chain combines TRBV12-3 or TRBV12-4 with TRBJ2-7, with TRBD1 matching over 9 bases. The CDR3 has 15 residues. V lost 4 bases to trimming and J lost 3 bases; unmatched junction nucleotides: 7. CDR3 sequence: CASSSRTGASYEQYF. The CDR3 region has the DNA TGTGCCAGCAGTTCCAGGACAGGGGCTAGCTACGAGCAGTACTTC.

This clonotype was counted many times. The V call is TRBV2, the J call TRBJ2-2; TRBD1 might be the D (5 bases). V lost 1 base and J 7 bases, leaving 10 bases between the germline ends. The CDR3 contains 14 residues. The V gene's germline CDR1 is SNHLY and CDR2 FYNNEI. CDR3 residues: CASSEGQGGGELFF. The CDR3 region has the DNA TGTGCCAGCAGTGAAGGGCAGGGCGGCGGGGAGCTGTTTTTT.

The CDR3 spells CASELAGGWADTQYF. CDR3 DNA: TGCGCCAGTGAACTAGCGGGAGGTTGGGCGGATACGCAGTATTTT. V usage is TRBV5-1 and J usage is TRBJ2-3; 12 positions agree with TRBD2. Per the germline V gene, CDR1 is SGHRS and CDR2 is YFSETQ. The CDR3 has 15 residues. J gave up 6 bases and V 8 bases, and 10 bases lay outside the gene matches.

The chain is built from TRBV7-3 and TRBJ2-5; 8 bases align to TRBD1. V lost 6 bases to trimming and J lost 5 bases; unmatched junction nucleotides: 11. Germline lookup yields CDR1 SGHTA and CDR2 FQGTGA. The CDR3 length is 15 residues. In nucleotides, the CDR3 is TGTGCCAGCAGAAATTTCAGGGGGCATAGGGAGACCCAGTACTTC. Its translation: CASRNFRGHRETQYF. Full variable domain (remainder filled in from reference TRBV7-3 and TRBJ2-5): GAGVSQTPSNKVTEKGKYVELRCDPISGHTALYWYRQSLGQGPEFLIYFQGTGAADDSGLPNDRFFAVRPEGSVSTLKIQRTERGDSAVYLCASRNFRGHRETQYFGPGTRLLVL.

This clonotype was seen a few times. V gene TRBV20-1 combines with J gene TRBJ1-4; TRBD1 matches 10 bases. CDR1 and CDR2 (germline): DFQATT, SNEGSKA (reference sequence). The J segment lost 6 bases and the V segment lost 1 base, leaving 8 bases of the junction unmatched. This CDR3 region has 16 residues. CDR3 amino acids: CSARVAPGQGHEKLFF. CDR3 in DNA: TGCAGTGCTAGAGTTGCCCCGGGACAGGGGCATGAAAAACTGTTTTTT.

This clonotype was seen many times. The chain couples TRBV27 to TRBJ1-5; possible D gene TRBD1, 6 bases. Trimming took 6 bases from V and 6 from J, leaving 24 bases between them. The germline V gene encodes CDR1 MNHEY and CDR2 SMNVEV (reference sequence). This CDR3 is built from 17 residues. This CDR3 is CASSSLRGGLIGQPQHF. In DNA form, the CDR3 reads TGTGCCAGCAGCTCCCTTCGGGGGGGGCTTATTGGTCAGCCCCAGCATTTT.

The table lists this clonotype with a few counts. V usage is TRBV27 and J usage is TRBJ1-5; D not certain. CDR3 size: 14 residues. CDR1 and CDR2 from the germline V gene are MNHEY and SMNVEV (reference sequence). V lost 3 bases to trimming and J lost 2 bases, with 8 bases between them. CDR3 amino acids: CASSLGSRNQPQHF. In DNA, the CDR3 is TGTGCCAGCAGTTTGGGGTCCCGCAATCAGCCCCAGCATTTT.

This clonotype has a handful of counts. The chain employs TRBV19 and TRBJ2-7, with TRBD2 matching over 11 bases. The germline V gene has CDR1 LNHDA and CDR2 SQIVND (reference sequence). The V segment lost 3 bases and the J segment 3 bases; nucleotides outside the gene matches: 4. The CDR3 covers 15 residues. The CDR3, as DNA: TGTGCCAGTAGTATCAGACTAGCGGGGAGCTACGAGCAGTACTTC. It translates to CASSIRLAGSYEQYF.

This clonotype has a handful of counts. The V call is TRBV6-1, the J call TRBJ2-1, with D perhaps matching TRBD1 (6 bases). V was trimmed by 8 bases and J by 4 bases, leaving 15 bases between them. Germline values: CDR1 MNHNS, CDR2 SASEGT. This CDR3 has 14 residues. CDR3 nucleotide sequence: TGTGCCAGCGCGGCTAGACAGGAGTACAATGAGCAGTTCTTC. It specifies CASAARQEYNEQFF.

In the case of this clonotype: A much larger clone lies a single base off, so this may be a read error. The chain joins TRBV11-2 to TRBJ2-1, with TRBD2 identical over 11 bases. CDR1 SGHAT and CDR2 FQNNGV come from the germline V gene. The CDR3 extends over 17 amino acids. The CDR3 is CTSSSNSGRGSYNEQFF. The CDR3 nucleotides are TGTACCAGCAGCTCGAATAGCGGGAGGGGTTCCTACAATGAGCAGTTCTTC.

This clonotype was seen many times. The chain joins TRBV12-3 or TRBV12-4 to TRBJ1-2; a possible D gene is TRBD1 (6 bases). CDR3 length: 15 residues. V was shortened by 7 bases and J by 4 bases, with 19 bases between the two germline ends. CDR3 sequence reads: CASTIHRDKSYGYTF. CDR3 nucleotide sequence: TGTGCCAGCACCATCCACCGGGACAAGTCCTATGGCTACACCTTC.

V is TRBV6-1 and J is TRBJ2-7; 10 bases line up with TRBD2. This CDR3 region has 16 residues. Germline-derived CDR1 and CDR2 are MNHNS and SASEGT. With 2 bases clipped from V and 1 base from J, the junction kept 5 bases outside the gene matches. The CDR3 DNA is TGTGCCAGCAGTGAATTTGGACTAGCGGTTTCCTACGAGCAGTACTTC. It yields the protein CASSEFGLAVSYEQYF.